This TCR beta chain came from a study of radiotherapy plus CTLA-4 blockade in lung cancer. Looking at the study overall: An objective response was seen in about 18% of patients, and disease control in about 30%. Broader study findings: An expansion of tumor-derived TCR clones occurred in blood after radiotherapy plus ipilimumab.

In the case of this clone: Its target is not known.

Generated by immunoSEQ multiplex PCR, the TCRdb table keeps only in-frame clones and is missing some. This repertoire shows 85,000 to 100,000 clones, roughly 70% found once; its top ten account for roughly an eighth. The V end lost 7 bases, the J end lost 8 bases, and 17 bases lay between the germline ends. The CDR3 extends over 13 amino acids. Germline V gene lookup returns CDR1 MNHEY and CDR2 SMNVEV (reference sequence). Sequences were derived from peripheral blood, sampled from a patient treated with radiotherapy plus ipilimumab. The chain has TRBV27 and TRBJ1-1, with D possibly being TRBD1 (6 bases). The receptor's source is a human donor with non-small cell lung cancer that progressed on radiotherapy plus ipilimumab. For the CDR3, the DNA is TGTGCCAGCACTAGAGGTGGGCAGGGGGAAGCTTTCTTT. It yields the protein CASTRGGQGEAFF.